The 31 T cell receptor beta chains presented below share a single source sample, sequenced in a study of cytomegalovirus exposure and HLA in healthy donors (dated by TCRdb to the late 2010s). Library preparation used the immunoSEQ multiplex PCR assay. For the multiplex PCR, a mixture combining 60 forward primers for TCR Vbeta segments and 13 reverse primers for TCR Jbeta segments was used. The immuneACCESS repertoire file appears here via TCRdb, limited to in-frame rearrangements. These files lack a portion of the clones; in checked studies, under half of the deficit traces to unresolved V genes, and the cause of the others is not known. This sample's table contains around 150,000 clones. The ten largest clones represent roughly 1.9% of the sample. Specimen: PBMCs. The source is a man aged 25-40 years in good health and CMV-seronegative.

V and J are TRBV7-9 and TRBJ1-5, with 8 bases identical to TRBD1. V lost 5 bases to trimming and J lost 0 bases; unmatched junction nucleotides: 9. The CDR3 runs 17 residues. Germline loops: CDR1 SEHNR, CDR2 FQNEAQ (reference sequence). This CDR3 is CASSRGQALYSNQPQHF. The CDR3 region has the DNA TGTGCCAGCAGCCGGGGACAGGCCCTATATAGCAATCAGCCCCAGCATTTT.

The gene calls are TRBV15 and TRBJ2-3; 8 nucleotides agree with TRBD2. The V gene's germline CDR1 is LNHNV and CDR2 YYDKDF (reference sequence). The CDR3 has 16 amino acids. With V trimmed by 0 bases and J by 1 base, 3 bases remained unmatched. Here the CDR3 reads CATSRETGGGTDTQYF. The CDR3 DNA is TGTGCCACCAGCAGAGAAACGGGGGGGGGCACAGATACGCAGTATTTT.

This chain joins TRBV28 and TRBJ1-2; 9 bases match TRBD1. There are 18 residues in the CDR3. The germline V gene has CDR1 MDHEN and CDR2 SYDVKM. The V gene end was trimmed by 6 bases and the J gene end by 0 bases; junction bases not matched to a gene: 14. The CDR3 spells CASRTPGQGDWANYGYTF. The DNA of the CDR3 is TGTGCCAGCAGGACACCGGGACAGGGAGATTGGGCTAACTATGGCTACACCTTC.

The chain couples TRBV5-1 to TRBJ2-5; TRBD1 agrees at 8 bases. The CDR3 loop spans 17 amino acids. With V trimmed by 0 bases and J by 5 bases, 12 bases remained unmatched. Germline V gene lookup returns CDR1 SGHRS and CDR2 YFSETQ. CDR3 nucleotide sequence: TGCGCCAGCAGCTTGGCCGCCTCAGGGAACAGGGGGGAGACCCAGTACTTC. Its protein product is CASSLAASGNRGETQYF. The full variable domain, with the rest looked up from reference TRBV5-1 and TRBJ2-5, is KAGVTQTPRYLIKTRGQQVTLSCSPISGHRSVSWYQQTPGQGLQFLFEYFSETQRNKGNFPGRFSGRQFSNSRSEMNVSTLELGDSALYLCASSLAASGNRGETQYFGPGTRLLVL.

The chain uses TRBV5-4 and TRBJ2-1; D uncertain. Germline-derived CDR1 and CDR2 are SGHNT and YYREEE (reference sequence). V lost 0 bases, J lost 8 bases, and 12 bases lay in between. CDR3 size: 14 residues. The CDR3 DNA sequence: TGTGCCAGCAGCTTGGACTCATCCCTCGATGAGCAGTTCTTC. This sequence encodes CASSLDSSLDEQFF.

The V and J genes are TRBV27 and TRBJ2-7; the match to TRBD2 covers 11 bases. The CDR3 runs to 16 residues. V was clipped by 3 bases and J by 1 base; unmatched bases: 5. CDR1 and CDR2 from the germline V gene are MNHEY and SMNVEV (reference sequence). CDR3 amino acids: CASSLLAGGGSYEQYF. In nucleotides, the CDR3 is TGTGCCAGCAGTTTGCTAGCGGGAGGTGGGTCCTACGAGCAGTACTTC.

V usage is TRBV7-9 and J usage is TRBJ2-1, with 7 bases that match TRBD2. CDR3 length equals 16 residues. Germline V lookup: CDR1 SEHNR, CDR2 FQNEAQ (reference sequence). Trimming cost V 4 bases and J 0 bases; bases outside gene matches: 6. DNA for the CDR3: TGTGCCAGCAGCTCACTGGGGAGGGGCTCCTACAATGAGCAGTTCTTC. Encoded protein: CASSSLGRGSYNEQFF.

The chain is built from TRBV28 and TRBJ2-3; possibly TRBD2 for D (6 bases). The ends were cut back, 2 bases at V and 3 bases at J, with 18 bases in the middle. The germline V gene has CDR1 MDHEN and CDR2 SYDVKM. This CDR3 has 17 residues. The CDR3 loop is CASSLDPRDLLTDTQYF. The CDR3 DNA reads TGTGCCAGCAGTTTAGACCCCAGGGACTTATTGACAGATACGCAGTATTTT.

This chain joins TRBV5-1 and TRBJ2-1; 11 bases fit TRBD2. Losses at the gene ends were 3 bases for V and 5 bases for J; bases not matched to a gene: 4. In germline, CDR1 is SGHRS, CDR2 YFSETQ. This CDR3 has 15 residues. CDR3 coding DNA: TGCGCCAGCAGCTCCGGGACTAGCGGACACAATGAGCAGTTCTTC. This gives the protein CASSSGTSGHNEQFF.

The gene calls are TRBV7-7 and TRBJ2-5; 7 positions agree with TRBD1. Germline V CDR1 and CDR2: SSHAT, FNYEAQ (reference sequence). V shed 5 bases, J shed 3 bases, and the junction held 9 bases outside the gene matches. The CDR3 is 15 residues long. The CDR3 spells CASSPRTGLEETQYF. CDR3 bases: TGTGCCAGCAGCCCGCGGACAGGTTTAGAAGAGACCCAGTACTTC. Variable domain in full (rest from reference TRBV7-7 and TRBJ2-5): GAGVSQSPRYKVTKRGQDVTLRCDPISSHATLYWYQQALGQGPEFLTYFNYEAQPDKSGLPSDRFSAERPEGSISTLTIQRTEQRDSAMYRCASSPRTGLEETQYFGPGTRLLVL.

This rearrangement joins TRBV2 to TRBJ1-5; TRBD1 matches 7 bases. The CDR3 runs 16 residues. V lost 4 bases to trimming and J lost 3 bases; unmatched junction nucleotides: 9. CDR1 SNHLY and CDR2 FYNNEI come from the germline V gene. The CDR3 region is CASSAQDRTFNQPQHF. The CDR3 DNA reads TGTGCCAGCAGTGCCCAGGACAGGACGTTCAATCAGCCCCAGCATTTT.

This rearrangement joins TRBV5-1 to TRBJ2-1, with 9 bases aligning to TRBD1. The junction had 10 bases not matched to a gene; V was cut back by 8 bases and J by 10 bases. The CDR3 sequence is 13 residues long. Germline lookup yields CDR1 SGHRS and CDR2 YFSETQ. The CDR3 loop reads CASIAGQGGEQFF. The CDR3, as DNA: TGCGCCAGTATCGCGGGACAGGGAGGCGAGCAGTTCTTC.

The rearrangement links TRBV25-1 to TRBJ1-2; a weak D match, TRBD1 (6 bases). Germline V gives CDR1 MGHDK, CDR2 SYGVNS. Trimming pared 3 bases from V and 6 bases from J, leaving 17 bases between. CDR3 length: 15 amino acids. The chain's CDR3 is CASSEAGVTHHGYTF. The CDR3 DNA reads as TGTGCCAGCAGTGAGGCAGGGGTAACGCACCATGGCTACACCTTC.

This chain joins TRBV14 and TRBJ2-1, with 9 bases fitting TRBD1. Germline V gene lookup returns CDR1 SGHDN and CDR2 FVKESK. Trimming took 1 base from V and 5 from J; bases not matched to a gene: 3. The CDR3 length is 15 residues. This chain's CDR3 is CASSQGTGGHNEQFF. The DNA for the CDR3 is TGTGCCAGCAGCCAAGGAACAGGGGGCCACAATGAGCAGTTCTTC.

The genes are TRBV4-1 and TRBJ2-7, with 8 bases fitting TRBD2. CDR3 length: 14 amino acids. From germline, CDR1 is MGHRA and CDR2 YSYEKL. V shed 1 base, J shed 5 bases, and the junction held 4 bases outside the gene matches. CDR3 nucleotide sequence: TGCGCCAGCAGCCAAGTAGCGGGAAGCCACGAGCAGTACTTC. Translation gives CASSQVAGSHEQYF.

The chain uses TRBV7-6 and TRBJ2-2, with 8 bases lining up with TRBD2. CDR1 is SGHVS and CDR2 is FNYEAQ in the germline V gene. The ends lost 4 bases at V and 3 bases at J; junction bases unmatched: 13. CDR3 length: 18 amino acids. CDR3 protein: CASSYNPIGREDTGELFF. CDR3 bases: TGTGCCAGCAGCTATAACCCGATTGGGCGGGAGGACACCGGGGAGCTGTTTTTT.

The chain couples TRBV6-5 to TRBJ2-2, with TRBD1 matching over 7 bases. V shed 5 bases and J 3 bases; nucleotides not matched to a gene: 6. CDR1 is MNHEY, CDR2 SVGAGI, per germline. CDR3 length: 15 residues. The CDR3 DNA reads TGTGCCAGCAGTCACAGGGGCAGGTACACCGGGGAGCTGTTTTTT. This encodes CASSHRGRYTGELFF.

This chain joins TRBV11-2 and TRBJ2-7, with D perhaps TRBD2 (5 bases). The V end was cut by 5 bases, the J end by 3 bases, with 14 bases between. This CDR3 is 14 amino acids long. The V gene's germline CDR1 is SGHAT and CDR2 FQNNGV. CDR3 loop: CASSHSGILYEQYF. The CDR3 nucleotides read TGTGCCAGCAGCCACTCCGGGATACTCTACGAGCAGTACTTC. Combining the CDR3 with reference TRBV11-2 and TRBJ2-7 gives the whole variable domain EAGVAQSPRYKIIEKRQSVAFWCNPISGHATLYWYQQILGQGPKLLIQFQNNGVVDDSQLPKDRFSAERLKGVDSTLKIQPAKLEDSAVYLCASSHSGILYEQYFGPGTRLTVT.

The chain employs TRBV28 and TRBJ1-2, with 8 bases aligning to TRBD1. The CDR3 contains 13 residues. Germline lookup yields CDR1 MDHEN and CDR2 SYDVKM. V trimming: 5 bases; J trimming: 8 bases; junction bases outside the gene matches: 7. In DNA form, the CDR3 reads TGTGCCAGCAGTCCCCCAGGGGGCATGGGCTACACCTTC. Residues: CASSPPGGMGYTF.

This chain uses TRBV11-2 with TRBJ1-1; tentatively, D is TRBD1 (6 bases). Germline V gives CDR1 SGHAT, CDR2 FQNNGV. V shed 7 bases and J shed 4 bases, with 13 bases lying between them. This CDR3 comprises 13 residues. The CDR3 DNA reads TGTGCCAGCACCCGGGGACAACGCACTGAAGCTTTCTTT. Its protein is CASTRGQRTEAFF.

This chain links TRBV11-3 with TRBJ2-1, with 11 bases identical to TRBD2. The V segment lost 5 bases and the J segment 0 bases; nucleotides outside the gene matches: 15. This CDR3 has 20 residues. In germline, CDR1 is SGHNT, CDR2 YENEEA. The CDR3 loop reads CASSGPLVAGGPISYNEQFF. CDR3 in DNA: TGTGCCAGCAGCGGCCCCTTGGTAGCGGGAGGGCCAATCTCCTACAATGAGCAGTTCTTC.

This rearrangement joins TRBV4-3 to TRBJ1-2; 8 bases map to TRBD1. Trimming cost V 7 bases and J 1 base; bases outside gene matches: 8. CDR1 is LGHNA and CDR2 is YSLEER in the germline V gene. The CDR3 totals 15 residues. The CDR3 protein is CASTSWDRSNYGYTF. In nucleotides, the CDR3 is TGCGCCAGCACTAGCTGGGACAGGAGTAACTATGGCTACACCTTC.

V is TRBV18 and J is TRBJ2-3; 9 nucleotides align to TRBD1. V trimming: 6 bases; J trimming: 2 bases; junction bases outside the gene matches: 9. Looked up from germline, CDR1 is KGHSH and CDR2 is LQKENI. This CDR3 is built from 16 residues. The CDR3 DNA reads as TGTGCCAGCTCCCAACAGGGACAGGGATTCACAGATACGCAGTATTTT. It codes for CASSQQGQGFTDTQYF.

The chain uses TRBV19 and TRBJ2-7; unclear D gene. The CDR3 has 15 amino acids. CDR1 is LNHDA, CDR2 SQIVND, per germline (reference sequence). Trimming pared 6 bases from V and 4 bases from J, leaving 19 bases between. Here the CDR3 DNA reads TGTGCCAGTAGCCCCCCCGCAGGTCTCCAATACGAGCAGTACTTC. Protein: CASSPPAGLQYEQYF.

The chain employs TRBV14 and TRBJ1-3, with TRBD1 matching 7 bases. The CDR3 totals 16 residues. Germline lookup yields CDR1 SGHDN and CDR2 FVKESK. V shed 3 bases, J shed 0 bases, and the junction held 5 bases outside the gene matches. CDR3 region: CASSQGDRSSGNTIYF. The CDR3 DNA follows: TGTGCCAGCAGCCAGGGGGACAGATCCTCTGGAAACACCATATATTTT.

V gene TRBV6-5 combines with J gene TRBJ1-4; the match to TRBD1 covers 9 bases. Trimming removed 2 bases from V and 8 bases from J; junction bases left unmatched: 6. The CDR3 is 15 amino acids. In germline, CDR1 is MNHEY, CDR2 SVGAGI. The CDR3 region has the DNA TGTGCCAGCAGTTACCGGACAGGGGTGGGGGAAAAACTGTTTTTT. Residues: CASSYRTGVGEKLFF.

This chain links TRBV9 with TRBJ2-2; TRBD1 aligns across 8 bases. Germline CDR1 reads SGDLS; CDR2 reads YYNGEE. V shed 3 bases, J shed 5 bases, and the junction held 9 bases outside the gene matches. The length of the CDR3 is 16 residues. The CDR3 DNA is TGTGCCAGCAGCGCCCCAAGCCAGGGGGCTACCGGGGAGCTGTTTTTT. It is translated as CASSAPSQGATGELFF.

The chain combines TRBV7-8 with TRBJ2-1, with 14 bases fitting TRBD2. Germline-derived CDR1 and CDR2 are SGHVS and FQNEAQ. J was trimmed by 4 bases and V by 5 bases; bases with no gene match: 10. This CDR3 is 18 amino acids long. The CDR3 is CASSPGLAGGRDYNEQFF. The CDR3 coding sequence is TGTGCCAGCAGCCCAGGACTAGCGGGAGGTCGGGATTACAATGAGCAGTTCTTC.

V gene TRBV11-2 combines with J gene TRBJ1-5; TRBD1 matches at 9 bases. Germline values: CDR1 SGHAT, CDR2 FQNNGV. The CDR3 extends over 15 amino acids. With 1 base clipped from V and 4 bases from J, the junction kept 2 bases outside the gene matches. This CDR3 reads CASSLGTGENQPQHF. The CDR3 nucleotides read TGTGCCAGCAGCTTAGGGACAGGGGAGAATCAGCCCCAGCATTTT.

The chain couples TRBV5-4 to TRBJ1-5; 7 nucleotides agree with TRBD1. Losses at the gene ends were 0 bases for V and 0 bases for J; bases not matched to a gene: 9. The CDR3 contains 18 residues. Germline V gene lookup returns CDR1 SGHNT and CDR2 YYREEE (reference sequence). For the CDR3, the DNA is TGTGCCAGCAGCTTGGGCGGGACAGCATATTTTAGCAATCAGCCCCAGCATTTT. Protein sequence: CASSLGGTAYFSNQPQHF.

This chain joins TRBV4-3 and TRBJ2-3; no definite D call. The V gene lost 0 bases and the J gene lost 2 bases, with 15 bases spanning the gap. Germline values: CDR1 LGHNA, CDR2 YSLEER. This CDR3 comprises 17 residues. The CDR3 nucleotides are TGCGCCAGCAGCCAAGATACGGCGGCCCTGCACACAGATACGCAGTATTTT. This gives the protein CASSQDTAALHTDTQYF.